Below are 29 T cell receptor beta chains sequenced from a single sample in a study of blood T cell repertoires in COVID-19. This table comes from immunoSEQ multiplex PCR, and its TCRdb copy is limited to in-frame clones, with some not included. The sample records about 220,000 clones, 75% to 90% being singletons. The sequencing input was peripheral blood. These receptors all come from a young man who had recovered from COVID-19.

V is TRBV6-5 and J is TRBJ1-2, with no clear D. CDR3 length: 11 residues. From germline, CDR1 is MNHEY and CDR2 SVGAGI. Deletions cut 8 bases from V and 3 bases from J, with 7 bases between. The CDR3 region is CASGLDYGYTF. CDR3 nucleotide sequence: TGTGCCAGCGGTTTAGACTATGGCTACACCTTC.

V is TRBV5-6 and J is TRBJ1-2, with 9 bases lining up with TRBD1. The germline V gene has CDR1 SGHDT and CDR2 YYEEEE. The CDR3 contains 17 residues. J gave up 7 bases and V 0 bases, and 13 bases lay outside the gene matches. The CDR3 DNA follows: TGTGCCAGCAGCTTGGGGCCGGGACAGGGAACGGAAAGTGGCTACACCTTC. It is translated as CASSLGPGQGTESGYTF.

The J gene is TRBJ1-2, the V gene TRBV2; TRBD1 is a possible D gene (6 bases). Germline loops: CDR1 SNHLY, CDR2 FYNNEI. CDR3 length: 14 amino acids. Trimming left V 5 bases short and J 2 bases short, with 12 bases between. CDR3 residues: CASSLQGGNYGYTF. CDR3 nucleotide sequence: TGTGCCAGCAGTTTACAGGGAGGGAACTATGGCTACACCTTC.

The V gene is TRBV6-5, the J gene TRBJ1-5; possible D gene TRBD1, 6 bases. Germline CDR1 reads MNHEY; CDR2 reads SVGAGI. Trimming cost V 6 bases and J 1 base, with 13 bases left between them. The CDR3 loop spans 15 amino acids. In DNA form, the CDR3 reads TGTGCCAGCAGGCGCAGGGGTAGCAGCAATCAGCCCCAGCATTTT. Translation: CASRRRGSSNQPQHF.

This chain joins TRBV7-2 and TRBJ1-6; 7 bases map to TRBD1. The CDR3 totals 15 residues. After removal of 0 bases from V and 5 bases from J, the junction contained 1 base not matched to a gene. CDR1 and CDR2 (germline): SGHTA, FQGNSA. The CDR3 is CASSLAGTDNSPLHF. In DNA form, the CDR3 reads TGTGCCAGCAGCTTAGCCGGGACAGATAATTCACCCCTCCACTTT.

The chain links TRBV29-1 to TRBJ1-1, with 10 bases fitting TRBD1. The CDR3 contains 13 residues. Unmatched junction bases numbered 6, after V lost 6 bases and J lost 5 bases. Germline CDR1 and CDR2: SQVTM and ANQGSEA. The chain's CDR3 is CSVIPGQGTEAFF. The CDR3 DNA follows: TGCAGCGTCATCCCGGGACAGGGGACTGAAGCTTTCTTT.

The genes are TRBV19 and TRBJ1-1; D is ambiguous. Germline CDR1 LNHDA, CDR2 SQIVND (reference sequence). The ends were cut back, 0 bases at V and 3 bases at J, with 5 bases in the middle. CDR3 length equals 13 residues. For the CDR3, the DNA is TGTGCCAGTAGTATAGATCAGTACACTGAAGCTTTCTTT. Encoded protein: CASSIDQYTEAFF. Using reference TRBV19 and TRBJ1-1 for the parts outside the CDR3, the full variable domain is DGGITQSPKYLFRKEGQNVTLSCEQNLNHDAMYWYRQDPGQGLRLIYYSQIVNDFQKGDIAEGYSVSREKKESFPLTVTSAQKNPTAFYLCASSIDQYTEAFFGQGTRLTVV.

J is TRBJ1-1 and V is TRBV27, with 7 bases aligning to TRBD1. Trimming cost V 3 bases and J 10 bases; bases outside gene matches: 5. Germline CDR1 reads MNHEY; CDR2 reads SMNVEV (reference sequence). This CDR3 has 12 residues. The CDR3: CASSFTGARAFF. The CDR3 DNA reads TGTGCCAGCAGTTTTACAGGGGCACGAGCTTTCTTT.

This clone is a singleton in its sample. The V and J genes are TRBV4-2 and TRBJ2-1; 16 bases are a match to TRBD2. The germline V gene encodes CDR1 LGHNA and CDR2 YNFKEQ. The V segment lost 3 bases and the J segment 7 bases; nucleotides outside the gene matches: 12. The CDR3 has 19 residues. CDR3 amino acids: CASSHPGLAGGLVGNEQFF. CDR3 nucleotides: TGTGCCAGCAGCCACCCGGGACTAGCGGGGGGGCTTGTGGGAAATGAGCAGTTCTTC.

The V call is TRBV7-9, the J call TRBJ2-7; 9 nucleotides agree with TRBD2. Germline V lookup: CDR1 SEHNR, CDR2 FQNEAQ (reference sequence). The length of the CDR3 is 17 residues. The V gene end was trimmed by 1 base and the J gene end by 0 bases; junction bases not matched to a gene: 7. The CDR3: CASSLGYSGGLSYEQYF. CDR3 coding DNA: TGTGCCAGCAGCTTAGGATATAGCGGGGGCCTCTCCTACGAGCAGTACTTC.

V gene TRBV4-1 combines with J gene TRBJ1-1, with a weak D call TRBD1 (5 bases). V lost 3 bases to trimming and J lost 1 base, with 15 bases between them. This CDR3 is 16 amino acids long. CDR1 is MGHRA, CDR2 YSYEKL, per germline. Written as DNA, the CDR3 is TGCGCCAGCAGCCACGTAGGCTGGGGGGGGAACACTGAAGCTTTCTTT. Translating gives CASSHVGWGGNTEAFF.

The chain uses TRBV27 and TRBJ2-7; TRBD2 is a possible D gene (5 bases). V was trimmed by 7 bases and J by 3 bases, leaving 7 bases between them. Germline V gene lookup returns CDR1 MNHEY and CDR2 SMNVEV (reference sequence). This CDR3 region has 11 residues. CDR3 sequence: CASIEGYEQYF. CDR3 in DNA: TGTGCCAGCATCGAGGGCTACGAGCAGTACTTC.

The V call is TRBV7-2, the J call TRBJ1-3; TRBD1 agrees at 10 bases. V trimming: 3 bases; J trimming: 2 bases; junction bases outside the gene matches: 1. The germline V gene has CDR1 SGHTA and CDR2 FQGNSA. This CDR3 has 15 amino acids. The chain's CDR3 is CASSLDRGAGNTIYF. The CDR3, as DNA: TGTGCCAGCAGCTTGGACAGGGGGGCTGGAAACACCATATATTTT.

This clone was observed once. This chain connects TRBV11-2 to TRBJ2-7; 7 bases agree with TRBD2. Losses at the gene ends were 5 bases for V and 3 bases for J; bases not matched to a gene: 7. Germline values: CDR1 SGHAT, CDR2 FQNNGV. The CDR3 contains 14 residues. The CDR3 DNA sequence: TGTGCCAGCAGCCTATCCGGGACTATCTACGAGCAGTACTTC. It specifies CASSLSGTIYEQYF.

The J gene is TRBJ1-2, the V gene TRBV7-9; no reliable D call. From germline, CDR1 is SEHNR and CDR2 FQNEAQ (reference sequence). V was trimmed by 3 bases and J by 4 bases, leaving 9 bases between them. The CDR3 totals 13 residues. In DNA, the CDR3 is TGTGCCAGCAGCTTCGAGGGCACCTATGGCTACACCTTC. This codes for CASSFEGTYGYTF.

The chain uses TRBV7-6 and TRBJ2-2; possibly TRBD2 for D (5 bases). V was pared by 4 bases and J by 5 bases, with 14 bases between. CDR3 length: 15 residues. Germline CDR1 is SGHVS and CDR2 is FNYEAQ. CDR3 sequence reads: CASSWRSRGTGELFF. CDR3 in DNA: TGTGCCAGCAGCTGGAGATCGAGAGGGACCGGGGAGCTGTTTTTT.

The genes are TRBV11-2 and TRBJ2-1; TRBD2 might be the D (6 bases). V lost 3 bases to trimming and J lost 7 bases, with 16 bases between them. CDR3 length: 15 residues. Germline V gives CDR1 SGHAT, CDR2 FQNNGV. CDR3 nucleotides: TGTGCCAGCAGCTTGCTGGGGGGAGGCGCGAATGAGCAGTTCTTC. It yields the protein CASSLLGGGANEQFF.

V gene TRBV3-1 (or the pseudogene TRBV3-2) combines with J gene TRBJ1-1; the D is unclear. Germline V lookup: CDR1 LGHDT, CDR2 YNNKEL (reference sequence). V lost 0 bases to trimming and J lost 4 bases, with 9 bases between them. This CDR3 is 14 amino acids long. The CDR3 loop reads CASSQEEGFTEAFF. CDR3 bases: TGTGCCAGCAGCCAAGAAGAGGGTTTCACTGAAGCTTTCTTT.

V is TRBV11-3 and J is TRBJ2-5, with D possibly matching TRBD1 (5 bases). Germline V lookup: CDR1 SGHNT, CDR2 YENEEA. This CDR3 has 14 amino acids. With 4 bases removed from V and 4 bases from J, the gap between germline ends came to 13 bases. CDR3 region: CASSYQGSGETQYF. In DNA form, the CDR3 reads TGTGCCAGCAGCTACCAGGGCAGTGGAGAGACCCAGTACTTC.

The chain recombines TRBV7-2 with TRBJ1-2, with a weak D call TRBD1 (6 bases). V was clipped by 1 base and J by 0 bases, with 18 bases between them. The length of the CDR3 is 18 residues. Germline V gene data show CDR1 as SGHTA and CDR2 as FQGNSA. The CDR3 protein is CASSLGGAGDTANYGYTF. The CDR3 DNA reads as TGTGCCAGCAGCTTAGGAGGGGCAGGGGACACCGCTAACTATGGCTACACCTTC.

This chain uses TRBV12-3 or TRBV12-4 with TRBJ1-1; TRBD1 matches 9 bases. CDR3 length: 12 amino acids. V lost 5 bases to trimming and J lost 7 bases; unmatched junction nucleotides: 2. CDR3 amino acids: CASSRTGVEAFF. CDR3 nucleotide sequence: TGTGCCAGCAGTAGGACAGGGGTTGAAGCTTTCTTT.

The chain combines TRBV13 with TRBJ2-7, with D possibly TRBD2 on 5 matching bases. This CDR3 region has 13 residues. Deletions cut 5 bases from V and 3 bases from J, with 11 bases between. Germline lookup yields CDR1 PRHDT and CDR2 FYEKMQ (reference sequence). CDR3 sequence reads: CASSPGLHYEQYF. CDR3 nucleotides: TGTGCCAGCAGCCCCGGACTTCACTACGAGCAGTACTTC.

The chain combines TRBV19 with TRBJ1-4; no clear D gene. Per the germline V gene, CDR1 is LNHDA and CDR2 is SQIVND (reference sequence). Trimming left V 8 bases short and J 7 bases short, with 14 bases between. This CDR3 has 13 residues. For the CDR3, the DNA is TGTGCCAGTCGTGCGGGTGTTGGTGAAAAACTGTTTTTT. Translating it yields CASRAGVGEKLFF.

This chain uses TRBV10-3 with TRBJ1-1; D gene ambiguous. V was pared by 7 bases and J by 0 bases, with 9 bases between. Germline CDR1 is ENHRY and CDR2 is SYGVKD. The length of the CDR3 is 13 residues. The DNA for the CDR3 is TGTGCCATCAATGGGGAGTTGAACACTGAAGCTTTCTTT. Its protein product is CAINGELNTEAFF.

The chain joins TRBV7-9 to TRBJ1-3; D is unresolved. This CDR3 is built from 15 residues. Trimming left V 1 base short and J 1 base short, with 8 bases between. The germline CDR1 and CDR2 sequences are SEHNR and FQNEAQ (reference sequence). CDR3 in DNA: TGTGCCAGCAGCTTAGGGGCCGAATCTGGAAACACCATATATTTT. This gives the protein CASSLGAESGNTIYF.

This chain uses TRBV29-1 with TRBJ2-7; 9 positions match TRBD1. The CDR3 covers 14 residues. Per the germline V gene, CDR1 is SQVTM and CDR2 is ANQGSEA. V dropped 6 bases and J dropped 3; count of bases not matched to a gene: 9. CDR3 DNA sequence: TGCAGCGTGATGACGGGACAGGGTGGCTACGAGCAGTACTTC. Protein: CSVMTGQGGYEQYF.

This clone is a singleton in its sample. The gene calls are TRBV7-9 and TRBJ2-1; 11 bases agree with TRBD1. The germline V gene has CDR1 SEHNR and CDR2 FQNEAQ (reference sequence). With 5 bases clipped from V and 9 bases from J, the junction kept 3 bases outside the gene matches. This CDR3 region has 13 residues. The CDR3: CASSLGTGGEQFF. CDR3 DNA: TGTGCCAGCAGCCTGGGGACAGGGGGTGAGCAGTTCTTC.

The V gene is TRBV3-1 (or the pseudogene TRBV3-2), the J gene TRBJ1-6, with D possibly TRBD1 on 5 matching bases. Germline CDR1 LGHDT, CDR2 YNNKEL (reference sequence). V lost 3 bases and J 7 bases, leaving 10 bases between the germline ends. This CDR3 is built from 14 residues. DNA of the CDR3: TGTGCCAGCAGCCATCAGGGTCGAAATTCACCCCTCCACTTT. This sequence encodes CASSHQGRNSPLHF.

The chain combines TRBV7-2 with TRBJ1-5; D not certain. The CDR3 runs to 14 residues. CDR1 is SGHTA and CDR2 is FQGNSA in the germline V gene. V was trimmed by 5 bases and J by 4 bases, leaving 12 bases between them. This chain's CDR3 is CASSVTRDNQPQHF. The CDR3 region has the DNA TGTGCCAGCAGCGTTACTCGGGATAATCAGCCCCAGCATTTT.